A selection of T cell receptor beta chains follows, all from one sample in a study of cytomegalovirus exposure and HLA in healthy donors. Data came from immunoSEQ multiplex PCR; TCRdb stores just in-frame clones and leaves some out. This sample yields approximately 180,000 clones, of which roughly 81% are seen a single time; 4.5% to 5.5% belongs to the top ten. The sequencing sample was made of PBMCs. All receptors come from a girl aged 10-17 years in good health and CMV-seropositive. The CDR3 runs from the conserved cysteine through the conserved F or W. D genes are given only for firm matches. Clone size is not always given. Where it is, it says once, few, many or a class for expanded clones.

- | 17 | TRBJ1-1 | - | TRBV5-4 | TGTGCCAGCAGCGGTACCCTAGGGGGTGTCATGAACACTGAAGCTTTCTTT | CASSGTLGGVMNTEAFF
TRBD1 | 14 | TRBJ1-1 | - | TRBV7-2 | TGTGCCAGCAGCCCTCGGACAGGGAACACTGAAGCTTTCTTT | CASSPRTGNTEAFF
- | 14 | TRBJ1-2 | few | TRBV2 | TGTGCCAGCAGTGAAGCGCGGCAGAACTATGGCTACACCTTC | CASSEARQNYGYTF
- | 17 | TRBJ1-3 | few | TRBV19 | TGTGCCAGTAGTATAACTTCGAGGCGTACTACTGGAAACACCATATATTTT | CASSITSRRTTGNTIYF
- | 12 | TRBJ2-7 | - | TRBV6-5 | TGTGCCAGCAGTACCTTCCTCAGGGAGCAGTACTTC | CASSTFLREQYF
TRBD2 | 17 | TRBJ2-5 | - | TRBV9 | TGTGCCAGCAGCGTCGGACGACTAGCGGGGGTCGGGGAGACCCAGTACTTC | CASSVGRLAGVGETQYF
- | 15 | TRBJ1-3 | once | TRBV19 | TGTGCCAGTAGTGCTACGGCCGAGGTTGGAAACACCATATATTTT | CASSATAEVGNTIYF
- | 13 | TRBJ1-6 | - | TRBV23-1 | TGCGCCAGCGGGTTGGGGCATCGTCCACCCCTCCACTTT | CASGLGHRPPLHF
TRBD2 | 16 | TRBJ2-3 | once | TRBV19 | TGTGCCAGTAGTATTTTTAGCGGGGGGGCTCTAGATACGCAGTATTTT | CASSIFSGGALDTQYF
- | 13 | TRBJ2-7 | - | TRBV27 | TGTGCCAGCAGTTCCGGGGTCTCCTACGAGCAGTACTTC | CASSSGVSYEQYF
TRBD1 | 16 | TRBJ2-2 | - | TRBV27 | TGTGCCAGCAGTTCACACGAGACAGGGTTTTCCGGGGAGCTGTTTTTT | CASSSHETGFSGELFF
TRBD2 | 14 | TRBJ2-2 | - | TRBV5-1 | TGCGCCAGCAGCTTGGCCAGGGAGGGAAGGGAGCTGTTTTTT | CASSLAREGRELFF
TRBD1 | 18 | TRBJ2-5 | - | TRBV7-9 | TGTGCCAGCAGCTTCCCCACCGGGGGAGCAGGGGGCGAAGAGACCCAGTACTTC | CASSFPTGGAGGEETQYF
- | 13 | TRBJ2-1 | - | TRBV5-6 | TGTGCCAGCAGCTTGGTCAGGACGGGGGAGCGGTTCTTC | CASSLVRTGERFF
TRBD1 | 13 | TRBJ1-1 | - | TRBV5-6 | TGTGCCAGCAGCTTGGGACAGGGAATTGAAGCTTTCTTT | CASSLGQGIEAFF
- | 12 | TRBJ1-2 | - | TRBV30 | TGTGCCTGGAGTGTATCTGCCGGGGGCTACACCTTC | CAWSVSAGGYTF
- | 13 | TRBJ1-2 | - | TRBV30 | TGTGCCTGTCTCCTTCGGGGGAGCTATGGCTACACCTTC | CACLLRGSYGYTF
TRBD2 | 17 | TRBJ2-6 | - | TRBV15 | TGTGCCACCAGCAGGAAGGCGGGGGTCTCTGGGGCCAACGTCCTGACTTTC | CATSRKAGVSGANVLTF
TRBD2 | 15 | TRBJ2-7 | - | TRBV5-6 | TGTGCCAGCAGCCACGGACTAGCGGGGAATTACGAGCAGTACTTC | CASSHGLAGNYEQYF
TRBD2 | 13 | TRBJ2-5 | - | TRBV5-1 | TGCGCCAGCAGTGCGGGGGTTCAAGAGACCCAGTACTTC | CASSAGVQETQYF
- | 13 | TRBJ1-2 | once | TRBV6-1 | TGTGCCAGCAGTGGTCGGGTTGACTATGGCTACACCTTC | CASSGRVDYGYTF
TRBD2 | 15 | TRBJ2-7 | - | TRBV6-5 | TGTGCCAGCAGTTACTCCCTAGCGGGCTCCTACGAGCAGTACTTC | CASSYSLAGSYEQYF
- | 10 | TRBJ2-1 | - | TRBV29-1 | TGCAGCGTTCCGCAGAATGAGCAGTTCTTC | CSVPQNEQFF
TRBD1 | 15 | TRBJ1-1 | once | TRBV5-1 | TGCGCCAGCAGCTGGCCTACAGGGGAAGACACTGAAGCTTTCTTT | CASSWPTGEDTEAFF
- | 17 | TRBJ1-6 | - | TRBV7-2 | TGTGCCAGCAGCCGGGAGGGTTCCAGGGTCAATAATTCACCCCTCCACTTT | CASSREGSRVNNSPLHF
- | 15 | TRBJ1-2 | - | TRBV27 | TGTGCCAGCAGTTTATCCAGGGAAAGGAGTTATGGCTACACCTTC | CASSLSRERSYGYTF
TRBD1 | 14 | TRBJ1-1 | - | TRBV11-2 | TGTGCCAGCAGCGCAGGGGGTGCGGACACTGAAGCTTTCTTT | CASSAGGADTEAFF
- | 15 | TRBJ1-5 | - | TRBV7-3 | TGTGCCAGCAGCTTAACAGGGGGAGGCAATCAGCCCCAGCATTTT | CASSLTGGGNQPQHF
- | 14 | TRBJ1-4 | - | TRBV11-2 | TGTGCCAGCAGCTCCCGCGAGAGGGATATGAAACTGTTTTTT | CASSSRERDMKLFF
TRBD1 | 15 | TRBJ2-1 | few | TRBV10-2 | TGCGCCAGCAGTCTCGGGGACAGGGGGCTCGATGAGCAGTTCTTC | CASSLGDRGLDEQFF
TRBD1 | 12 | TRBJ2-1 | - | TRBV28 | TGTGCCAGTCTATCGACAGGGGATGAGCAGTTCTTC | CASLSTGDEQFF
TRBD1 | 16 | TRBJ1-1 | - | TRBV27 | TGTGCCAGCAGTATGCAGGGGGCGATTTTTAACACTGAAGCTTTCTTT | CASSMQGAIFNTEAFF
- | 14 | TRBJ1-2 | few | TRBV7-8 | TGTGCCAGCAGCTTAGAGGGGTCTAACTATGGCTACACCTTC | CASSLEGSNYGYTF
- | 19 | TRBJ1-6 | - | TRBV7-2 | TGTGCCAGCAGCTTAGAGCCTCTATTACAACAGTTCTCCGGTTCACCCCTCCACTTT | CASSLEPLLQQFSGSPLHF
- | 14 | TRBJ1-2 | - | TRBV6-5 | TGTGCCAGCACCCCACAGGCAGGGATCAATGGCTACACCTTC | CASTPQAGINGYTF
- | 16 | TRBJ2-6 | - | TRBV4-1 | TGCGCCAGCAGCCTGGGAGCATCTCCTGGGGCCAACGTCCTGACTTTC | CASSLGASPGANVLTF